This T cell receptor (beta chain) was profiled in a study of T cells in Graves' hyperthyroidism and ophthalmopathy. In its sample, this clonotype was seen many times. The germline CDR1 and CDR2 sequences are SGDLS and YYNGEE. Trimming cost V 3 bases and J 4 bases, with 9 bases left between them. There are 13 residues in the CDR3. Using RNA transcripts as the source, TCR beta CDR3 regions were amplified. A first-round RT-PCR of the TCR CDR3 used the HTBI primer set. One entry per CDR3 protein, called by TCRdb with MiXCR from the multiplex PCR reads. The sample carries around 190,000 distinct CDR3 sequences, approximately 15% recorded once.

The J gene is TRBJ2-3, the V gene TRBV9; D unresolved. The sequenced material came from blood. This TCR was recovered from a woman aged 45-65 years with Graves' hyperthyroidism. CDR3 protein: CASSAPASDTQYF. The DNA for the CDR3 is TGTGCCAGCAGCGCCCCCGCCTCAGATACGCAGTATTTT.